This T cell receptor beta chain was captured in a study of blood T cell repertoires in COVID-19. Produced via immunoSEQ multiplex PCR; TCRdb's table is partial and in-frame only. The table lists around 6,100 clones, around 89% of them singletons. The trim removed 4 bases at V and 4 bases at J, leaving 5 bases unmatched. CDR1 SGHDN and CDR2 FVKESK come from the germline V gene. CDR3 length equals 14 residues. Sample: peripheral blood. The clonotype originates from a man older than 75 with active COVID-19. The chain joins TRBV14 to TRBJ1-2, with TRBD1 matching 8 bases. The chain's CDR3 is CASSPRDRIYGYTF. In DNA form, the CDR3 reads TGTGCCAGCAGCCCTAGGGACAGGATCTATGGCTACACCTTC.